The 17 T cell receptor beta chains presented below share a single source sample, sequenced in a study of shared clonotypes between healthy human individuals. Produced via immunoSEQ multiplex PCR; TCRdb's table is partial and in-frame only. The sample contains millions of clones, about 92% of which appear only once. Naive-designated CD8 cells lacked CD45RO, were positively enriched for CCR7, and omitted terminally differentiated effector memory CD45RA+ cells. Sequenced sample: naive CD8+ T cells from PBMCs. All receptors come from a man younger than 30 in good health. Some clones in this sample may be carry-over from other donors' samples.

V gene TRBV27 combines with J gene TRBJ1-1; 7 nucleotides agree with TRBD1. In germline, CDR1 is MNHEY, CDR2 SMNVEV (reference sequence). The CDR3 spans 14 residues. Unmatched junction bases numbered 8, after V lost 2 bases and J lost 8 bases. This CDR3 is CASSLKGQQGEAFF. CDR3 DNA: TGTGCCAGCAGTTTAAAGGGACAGCAAGGCGAAGCTTTCTTT.

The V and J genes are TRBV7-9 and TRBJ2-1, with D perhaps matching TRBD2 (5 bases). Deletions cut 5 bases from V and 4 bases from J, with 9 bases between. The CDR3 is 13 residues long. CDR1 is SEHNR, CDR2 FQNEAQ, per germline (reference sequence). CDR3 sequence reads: CASSRTEYNEQFF. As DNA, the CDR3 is TGTGCCAGCAGCCGGACTGAGTACAATGAGCAGTTCTTC.

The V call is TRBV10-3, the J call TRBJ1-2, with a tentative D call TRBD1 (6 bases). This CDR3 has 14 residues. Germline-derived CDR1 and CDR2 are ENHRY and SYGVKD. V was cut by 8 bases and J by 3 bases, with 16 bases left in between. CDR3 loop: CAIGGLQGDYGYTF. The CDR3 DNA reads TGTGCCATCGGGGGGCTCCAGGGAGACTATGGCTACACCTTC.

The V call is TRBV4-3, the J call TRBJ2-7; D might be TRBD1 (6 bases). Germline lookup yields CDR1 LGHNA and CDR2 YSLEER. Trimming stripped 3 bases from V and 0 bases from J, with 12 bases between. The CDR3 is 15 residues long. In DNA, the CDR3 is TGCGCCAGCAGCCAGCGTACAGGGTCCTCCTACGAGCAGTACTTC. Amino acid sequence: CASSQRTGSSYEQYF.

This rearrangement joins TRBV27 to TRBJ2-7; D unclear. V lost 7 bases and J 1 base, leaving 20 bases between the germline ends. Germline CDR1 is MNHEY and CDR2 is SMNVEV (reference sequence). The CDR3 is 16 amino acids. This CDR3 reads CASTFSSGTLSYEQYF. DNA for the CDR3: TGTGCCAGCACCTTTTCTTCAGGAACCCTATCCTACGAGCAGTACTTC.

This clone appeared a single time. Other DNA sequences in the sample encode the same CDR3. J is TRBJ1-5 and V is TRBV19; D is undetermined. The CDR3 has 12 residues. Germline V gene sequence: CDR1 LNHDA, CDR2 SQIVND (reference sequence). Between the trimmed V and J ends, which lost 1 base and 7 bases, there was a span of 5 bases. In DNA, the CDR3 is TGTGCCAGTAGTATAGGGAACCAGCCCCAGCATTTT. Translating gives CASSIGNQPQHF.

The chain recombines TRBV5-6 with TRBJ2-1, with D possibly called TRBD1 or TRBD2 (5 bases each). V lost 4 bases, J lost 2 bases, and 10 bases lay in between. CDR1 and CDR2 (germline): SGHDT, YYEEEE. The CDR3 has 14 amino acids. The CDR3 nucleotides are TGTGCCAGCAGCCCCCAGGGAGCCTACAATGAGCAGTTCTTC. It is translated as CASSPQGAYNEQFF.

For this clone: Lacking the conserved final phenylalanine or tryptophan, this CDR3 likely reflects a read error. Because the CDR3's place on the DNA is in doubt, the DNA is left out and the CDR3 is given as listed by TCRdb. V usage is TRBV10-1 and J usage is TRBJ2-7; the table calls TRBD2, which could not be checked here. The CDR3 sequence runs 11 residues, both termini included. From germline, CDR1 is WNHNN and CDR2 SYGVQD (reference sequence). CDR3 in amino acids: CASSAQEAGDT.

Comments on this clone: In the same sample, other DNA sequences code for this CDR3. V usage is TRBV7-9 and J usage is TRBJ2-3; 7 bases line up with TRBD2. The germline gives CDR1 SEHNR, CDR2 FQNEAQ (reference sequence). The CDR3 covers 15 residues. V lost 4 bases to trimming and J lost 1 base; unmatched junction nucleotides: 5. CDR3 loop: CASSSRTSGTDTQYF. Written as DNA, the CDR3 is TGTGCCAGCAGCTCCCGTACTAGCGGCACAGATACGCAGTATTTT. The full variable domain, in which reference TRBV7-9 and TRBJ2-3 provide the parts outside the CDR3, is DTGVSQNPRHKITKRGQNVTFRCDPISEHNRLYWYRQTLGQGPEFLTYFQNEAQLEKSRLLSDRFSAERPKGSFSTLEIQRTEQGDSAMYLCASSSRTSGTDTQYFGPGTRLTVL.

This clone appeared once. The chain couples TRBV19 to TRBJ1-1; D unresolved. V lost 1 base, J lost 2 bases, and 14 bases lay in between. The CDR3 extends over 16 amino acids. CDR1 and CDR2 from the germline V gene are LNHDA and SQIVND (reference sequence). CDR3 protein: CASSIGVRSENTEAFF. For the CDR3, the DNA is TGTGCCAGTAGTATAGGTGTCCGAAGCGAAAACACTGAAGCTTTCTTT.

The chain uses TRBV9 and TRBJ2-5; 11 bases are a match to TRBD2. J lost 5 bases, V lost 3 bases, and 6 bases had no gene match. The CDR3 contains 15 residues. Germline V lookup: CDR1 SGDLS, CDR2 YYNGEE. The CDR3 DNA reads TGTGCCAGCAGCGAGTATAGCGGGAGGGGGGAGACCCAGTACTTC. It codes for CASSEYSGRGETQYF.

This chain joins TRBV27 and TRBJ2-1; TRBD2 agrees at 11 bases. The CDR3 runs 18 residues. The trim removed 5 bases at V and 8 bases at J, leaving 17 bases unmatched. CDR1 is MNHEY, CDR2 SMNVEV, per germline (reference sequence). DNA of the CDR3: TGTGCCAGCAGTCCTACTACCATAGCGGGAGGGTCCCCTCATGAGCAGTTCTTC. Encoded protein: CASSPTTIAGGSPHEQFF.

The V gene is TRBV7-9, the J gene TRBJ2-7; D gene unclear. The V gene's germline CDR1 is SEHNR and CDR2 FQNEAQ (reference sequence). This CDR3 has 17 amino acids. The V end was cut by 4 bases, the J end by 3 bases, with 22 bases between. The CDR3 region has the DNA TGTGCCAGCAGCTCCCCAAGGAACGGGCGATACTACTACGAGCAGTACTTC. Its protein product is CASSSPRNGRYYYEQYF. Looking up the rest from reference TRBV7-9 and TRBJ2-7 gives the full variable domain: DTGVSQNPRHKITKRGQNVTFRCDPISEHNRLYWYRQTLGQGPEFLTYFQNEAQLEKSRLLSDRFSAERPKGSFSTLEIQRTEQGDSAMYLCASSSPRNGRYYYEQYFGPGTRLTVT.

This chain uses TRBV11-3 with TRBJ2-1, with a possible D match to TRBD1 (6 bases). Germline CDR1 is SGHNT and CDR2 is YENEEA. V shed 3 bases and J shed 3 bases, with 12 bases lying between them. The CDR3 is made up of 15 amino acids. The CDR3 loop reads CASSFGQGFYNEQFF. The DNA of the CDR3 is TGTGCCAGCAGCTTCGGCCAGGGGTTCTACAATGAGCAGTTCTTC. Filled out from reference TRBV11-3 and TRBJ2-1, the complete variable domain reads EAGVVQSPRYKIIEKKQPVAFWCNPISGHNTLYWYLQNLGQGPELLIRYENEEAVDDSQLPKDRFSAERLKGVDSTLKIQPAELGDSAVYLCASSFGQGFYNEQFFGPGTRLTVL.

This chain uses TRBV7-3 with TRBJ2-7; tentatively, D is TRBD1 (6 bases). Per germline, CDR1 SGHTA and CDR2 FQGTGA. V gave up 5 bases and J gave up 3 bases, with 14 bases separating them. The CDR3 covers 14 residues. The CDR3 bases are TGTGCCAGCAGCCCTCTAGGGGGTAGCTACGAGCAGTACTTC. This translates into CASSPLGGSYEQYF. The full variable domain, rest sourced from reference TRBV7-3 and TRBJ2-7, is GAGVSQTPSNKVTEKGKYVELRCDPISGHTALYWYRQSLGQGPEFLIYFQGTGAADDSGLPNDRFFAVRPEGSVSTLKIQRTERGDSAVYLCASSPLGGSYEQYFGPGTRLTVT.

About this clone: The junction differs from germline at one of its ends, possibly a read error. The CDR3 spells CASSLAKGGTGDF. The DNA for the CDR3 is TGTGCCAGCAGTTTAGCTAAAGGAGGGACAGGGGATTTT. The chain couples TRBV28 to TRBJ1-3; TRBD1 matches 10 bases. The CDR3 runs 13 residues. Germline values: CDR1 MDHEN, CDR2 SYDVKM.

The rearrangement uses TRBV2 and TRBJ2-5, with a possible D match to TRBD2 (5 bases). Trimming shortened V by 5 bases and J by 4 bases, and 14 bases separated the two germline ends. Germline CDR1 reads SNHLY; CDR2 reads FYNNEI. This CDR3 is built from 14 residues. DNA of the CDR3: TGTGCCAGCAGTAGCGGCTGGGCCCGAGAGACCCAGTACTTC. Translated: CASSSGWARETQYF. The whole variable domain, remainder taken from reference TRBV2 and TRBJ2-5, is EPEVTQTPSHQVTQMGQEVILRCVPISNHLYFYWYRQILGQKVEFLVSFYNNEISEKSEIFDDQFSVERPDGSNFTLKIRSTKLEDSAMYFCASSSGWARETQYFGPGTRLLVL.